A single sample gave rise to the 23 T cell receptor beta chains below, sequenced in a study of cytomegalovirus exposure and HLA in healthy donors. This PCR relied on a set of 60 Vbeta primers and 13 Jbeta primers. Profiled with immunoSEQ multiplex PCR; TCRdb holds only in-frame clones, not every one. The table has 170,000 or so clones, roughly four fifths seen once. The sequenced material came from PBMCs. The receptors shown here come from a man aged 18 to 29 in good health and CMV-seronegative.

The V call is TRBV4-2, the J call TRBJ2-2; 14 bases fit TRBD2. The CDR3 has 16 residues. Trimming removed 5 bases from V and 5 bases from J; junction bases left unmatched: 4. The germline V gene encodes CDR1 LGHNA and CDR2 YNFKEQ. The CDR3 DNA reads as TGTGCCAGCAGCACCCGGACTAGCGGGGGGACCGGGGAGCTGTTTTTT. Amino acids: CASSTRTSGGTGELFF.

This chain connects TRBV5-1 to TRBJ1-2; TRBD1 is a possible D gene (6 bases). This CDR3 comprises 14 residues. Trimming cost V 1 base and J 3 bases, with 10 bases left between them. The germline CDR1 and CDR2 sequences are SGHRS and YFSETQ. The CDR3, as DNA: TGCGCCAGCAGCTTGAGGACAGCCGACTATGGCTACACCTTC. It encodes CASSLRTADYGYTF.

This chain links TRBV7-3 with TRBJ2-7; 8 positions match TRBD2. The CDR3 consists of 17 residues. Germline CDR1 SGHTA, CDR2 FQGTGA. Germline trimming cut 3 bases from V and 2 bases from J; bases unmatched to any gene: 12. Here the CDR3 DNA reads TGTGCCAGCAGCTTCTCCCGGGGGGGGACACCGACCTACGAGCAGTACTTC. Protein product: CASSFSRGGTPTYEQYF.

This clone appeared a few times. The rearrangement links TRBV27 to TRBJ2-5; 12 bases line up with TRBD1. The tail of the sequence fits TRBJ2-7 better, so the J call may be wrong. Germline V gene sequence: CDR1 MNHEY, CDR2 SMNVEV (reference sequence). The CDR3 has 16 amino acids. In nucleotides, the CDR3 is TGTGCCAGCAGTTTCTCGGGACAGGGGGCTACCTACGAGCAGTACTTC. As protein: CASSFSGQGATYEQYF.

The chain carries TRBV19 and TRBJ2-1; 14 bases line up with TRBD2. Germline trimming cut 7 bases from V and 13 bases from J; bases unmatched to any gene: 9. The CDR3 length is 14 residues. Germline CDR1 and CDR2: LNHDA and SQIVND (reference sequence). The CDR3 loop reads CASNDGLAGGKQFF. The CDR3 region has the DNA TGTGCCAGTAACGATGGACTAGCGGGAGGAAAACAGTTCTTC.

This clone was seen more than once but under ten times. V and J are TRBV5-1 and TRBJ2-2; perhaps TRBD2 as D (5 bases). Trimming took off 5 bases at V and 5 bases at J, with 16 bases between the two ends. The CDR3 consists of 15 residues. Germline V CDR1 and CDR2: SGHRS, YFSETQ. As DNA, the CDR3 is TGCGCCAGCAGTCCAGACGGGGTGGAAACCGGGGAGCTGTTTTTT. Protein sequence: CASSPDGVETGELFF.

This chain joins TRBV19 and TRBJ2-1, with unresolved D. V was trimmed by 3 bases and J by 3 bases, leaving 6 bases between them. The CDR3 length is 13 residues. Germline CDR1 and CDR2: LNHDA and SQIVND (reference sequence). CDR3 DNA sequence: TGTGCCAGTAGTATTAGACTCTACAATGAGCAGTTCTTC. Amino acid sequence: CASSIRLYNEQFF.

In its sample, this clone was seen a few times. The V and J genes are TRBV10-2 and TRBJ1-5; D unclear. Germline lookup yields CDR1 WSHSY and CDR2 SAAADI. The ends were cut back, 7 bases at V and 5 bases at J, with 12 bases in the middle. This CDR3 comprises 13 residues. The CDR3: CASKASRDQPQHF. The CDR3 DNA follows: TGCGCCAGCAAAGCCTCACGGGATCAGCCCCAGCATTTT.

This clone appeared a few times. The chain couples TRBV2 to TRBJ2-2; a possible D gene is TRBD2 (6 bases). Trimming stripped 9 bases from V and 8 bases from J, with 10 bases between. The CDR3 is made up of 11 amino acids. Germline CDR1 is SNHLY and CDR2 is FYNNEI. DNA for the CDR3: TGTGCCAGGGAGGGTTTAGGGGAGCTGTTTTTT. Encoded protein: CAREGLGELFF.

Regarding this clone: The final CDR3 position lacks the conserved phenylalanine or tryptophan, pointing to a likely read error. This chain connects TRBV6-5 to TRBJ1-2, with TRBD1 as a possible D gene (5 bases). CDR1 is MNHEY and CDR2 is SVGAGI in the germline V gene. This CDR3 has 11 residues. V lost 8 bases, J lost 7 bases, and 11 bases lay in between. CDR3 protein: CASQGSSGYTL. In nucleotides, the CDR3 is TGTGCCAGCCAGGGTAGTTCTGGCTACACCCTC.

The chain employs TRBV7-9 and TRBJ1-2, with D possibly being TRBD1 (5 bases). CDR3 length: 14 amino acids. From germline, CDR1 is SEHNR and CDR2 FQNEAQ (reference sequence). Trimming took off 1 base at V and 7 bases at J, with 13 bases between the two ends. The DNA of the CDR3 is TGTGCCAGCAGCTTAGACACGACAGAGTCTGGCTACACCTTC. Its protein is CASSLDTTESGYTF. The variable domain in full, completed from reference TRBV7-9 and TRBJ1-2, reads DTGVSQNPRHKITKRGQNVTFRCDPISEHNRLYWYRQTLGQGPEFLTYFQNEAQLEKSRLLSDRFSAERPKGSFSTLEIQRTEQGDSAMYLCASSLDTTESGYTFGSGTRLTVV.

The chain uses TRBV7-3 and TRBJ1-6; D remains ambiguous. The germline V gene has CDR1 SGHTA and CDR2 FQGTGA. Trimming took 1 base from V and 9 from J, leaving 7 bases between them. This CDR3 spans 13 amino acids. CDR3 nucleotide sequence: TGTGCCAGCAGCTTAAGGGAGTTTTCACCCCTCCACTTT. Amino acid sequence: CASSLREFSPLHF.

The chain recombines TRBV6-1 with TRBJ2-1; D is possibly TRBD2 (5 bases). Germline assignment: CDR1 MNHNS and CDR2 SASEGT. With 7 bases removed from V and 12 bases from J, the gap between germline ends came to 19 bases. The CDR3 has 13 residues. The CDR3 DNA follows: TGTGCCAGCAACCTCAGATTAGAGGGAAGGCAGTTCTTC. Its protein product is CASNLRLEGRQFF.

The CDR3: CASNAGDRWPYEQYF. CDR3 DNA sequence: TGTGCCAGCAACGCCGGGGACAGGTGGCCCTACGAGCAGTACTTC. The chain uses TRBV7-2 and TRBJ2-7; 8 bases are a match to TRBD1. J was trimmed by 2 bases and V by 7 bases; bases with no gene match: 10. The germline V gene has CDR1 SGHTA and CDR2 FQGNSA. The CDR3 covers 15 residues.

The chain carries TRBV12-2 and TRBJ2-5; the table's D call of TRBD2 was not tested on the DNA. TRBV12-2 is given as a pseudogene. The CDR3 extends over 18 amino acids. The CDR3 sequence is CASRSGTSGGVLQETQYF. CDR3 nucleotide sequence: TGTGCAAGTCGCTCCGGGACTAGCGGGGGTGTATTACAAGAGACCCAGTACTTC.

CDR3: CASSYRTGVPTGELFF. In DNA form, the CDR3 reads TGTGCCAGCAGCTACCGGACAGGGGTTCCCACCGGGGAGCTGTTTTTT. This rearrangement joins TRBV4-2 to TRBJ2-2; 9 positions agree with TRBD1. Losses at the gene ends were 5 bases for V and 4 bases for J; bases not matched to a gene: 8. CDR1 and CDR2 (germline): LGHNA, YNFKEQ. There are 16 residues in the CDR3.

The V and J genes are TRBV7-8 and TRBJ2-3, with 12 bases aligning to TRBD2. The CDR3 has 14 residues. J was trimmed by 2 bases and V by 8 bases; bases with no gene match: 2. Per the germline V gene, CDR1 is SGHVS and CDR2 is FQNEAQ. As DNA, the CDR3 is TGTGCCAGCGGACTAGCGGGGTACACAGATACGCAGTATTTT. This codes for CASGLAGYTDTQYF.

V gene TRBV23-1 combines with J gene TRBJ2-7; TRBD1 is a possible D gene (5 bases). Being an ORF, TRBV23-1 has a function that is uncertain. CDR3 length: 15 amino acids. V lost 1 base and J 5 bases, leaving 15 bases between the germline ends. CDR3 DNA sequence: TGCGCCAGCAGTCAATTGGGGCCCTTGGGCCACGAGCAGTACTTC. It encodes CASSQLGPLGHEQYF.

The rearrangement joins TRBV5-1 to TRBJ2-2; a weak D match, TRBD1 (6 bases). CDR3 length: 15 amino acids. V lost 9 bases and J 5 bases, leaving 20 bases between the germline ends. Germline values: CDR1 SGHRS, CDR2 YFSETQ. The chain's CDR3 is CATTPLRGETGELFF. CDR3 nucleotides: TGCGCCACCACACCCCTCAGGGGAGAAACCGGGGAGCTGTTTTTT.

The rearrangement uses TRBV19 and TRBJ2-1; the match to TRBD2 covers 8 bases. V shed 0 bases and J 7 bases; nucleotides not matched to a gene: 5. Germline lookup yields CDR1 LNHDA and CDR2 SQIVND (reference sequence). The CDR3 is 15 amino acids. The CDR3 here is CASSIDGGAQNEQFF. For the CDR3, the DNA is TGTGCCAGTAGTATAGACGGGGGGGCCCAGAATGAGCAGTTCTTC.

This rearrangement joins TRBV7-9 to TRBJ1-1, with TRBD1 matching 7 bases. The CDR3 extends over 15 amino acids. Germline CDR1 and CDR2: SEHNR and FQNEAQ (reference sequence). V dropped 5 bases and J dropped 1; count of bases not matched to a gene: 7. CDR3: CASSQTGLANTEAFF. CDR3 sequence (DNA): TGTGCCAGCAGCCAGACAGGGTTGGCGAACACTGAAGCTTTCTTT.

This clone was recorded only once. The rearrangement links TRBV4-2 to TRBJ2-7; D is uncertain. The ends were cut back, 0 bases at V and 5 bases at J, with 11 bases in the middle. Germline-derived CDR1 and CDR2 are LGHNA and YNFKEQ. The CDR3 covers 14 residues. The CDR3 region has the DNA TGTGCCAGCAGCCAAGATAGGAGTTTGGACGAGCAGTACTTC. Its translation is CASSQDRSLDEQYF.

The chain combines TRBV29-1 with TRBJ1-1; D call uncertain. The CDR3 extends over 15 amino acids. V lost 6 bases and J 4 bases, leaving 21 bases between the germline ends. The germline V gene encodes CDR1 SQVTM and CDR2 ANQGSEA. The CDR3 region has the DNA TGCAGCGTACTTGTGGTTCAGGCGCTTACCACTGAAGCTTTCTTT. It encodes CSVLVVQALTTEAFF. Filled out from reference TRBV29-1 and TRBJ1-1, the complete variable domain reads SAVISQKPSRDICQRGTSLTIQCQVDSQVTMMFWYRQQPGQSLTLIATANQGSEATYESGFVIDKFPISRPNLTFSTLTVSNMSPEDSSIYLCSVLVVQALTTEAFFGQGTRLTVV.